Below are 12 T cell receptor beta chains sequenced from a single sample in a study of blood T cells in healthy people across ages. The use of a sample-barcoded 5' primer and a J-beta primer mix characterized a second PCR of roughly 6 to 12 cycles. TCRdb processed the 5' RACE reads anew with MiXCR; each CDR3 protein has one entry. This sample yields 800,000 or so distinct CDR3 sequences, of which around 25% are seen a single time; 3.7% belongs to the top ten. The sample also formed part of further work on T cells of mothers and their children.

The specimen sequenced was blood. Source of these receptors: a boy aged 5-17 years in good health.

The chain uses TRBV7-3 and TRBJ2-3; TRBD1 agrees at 7 bases. There are 16 residues in the CDR3. V gave up 5 bases and J gave up 2 bases; unmatched junction bases: 10. CDR1 and CDR2 from the germline V gene are SGHTA and FQGTGA. CDR3 sequence: CASSKNPGQNTDTQYF. The CDR3 DNA sequence: TGTGCCAGCAGCAAAAACCCGGGACAGAACACAGATACGCAGTATTTT.

This clonotype turned up a few times. V is TRBV12-3 or TRBV12-4 and J is TRBJ2-5; the D gene is possibly TRBD1 (7 bases). The CDR3 is made up of 16 amino acids. The V and J ends lost 3 bases and 2 bases respectively, with 16 bases between them. The CDR3 reads CASSFIPPGGQETQYF. Written as DNA, the CDR3 is TGTGCCAGCAGTTTTATTCCACCAGGGGGGCAAGAGACCCAGTACTTC.

The J gene is TRBJ1-5, the V gene TRBV12-3 or TRBV12-4; D gene unclear. V was shortened by 2 bases and J by 7 bases, with 12 bases between the two germline ends. This CDR3 spans 14 amino acids. CDR3 region: CASSLILGVQPQHF. CDR3 in DNA: TGTGCCAGCAGTTTAATTCTTGGGGTCCAGCCCCAGCATTTT.

This clonotype came up a few times. The chain employs TRBV11-1 and TRBJ2-7, with a tentative D call TRBD1 (6 bases). The V gene lost 6 bases and the J gene lost 5 bases, with 20 bases spanning the gap. Germline CDR1 reads SGHAT; CDR2 reads FQDESV (reference sequence). This CDR3 has 15 residues. This chain's CDR3 is CASRSLRDNVDEQYF. CDR3 DNA: TGTGCCAGCAGGTCTCTCCGGGACAACGTCGACGAGCAGTACTTC. Drawing the rest from reference TRBV11-1 and TRBJ2-7, the complete variable domain is EAEVAQSPRYKITEKSQAVAFWCDPISGHATLYWYRQILGQGPELLVQFQDESVVDDSQLPKDRFSAERLKGVDSTLKIQPAELGDSAMYLCASRSLRDNVDEQYFGPGTRLTVT.

The chain uses TRBV7-9 and TRBJ2-5; D might be TRBD1 (5 bases). CDR1 and CDR2 (germline): SEHNR, FQNEAQ (reference sequence). Trimming took off 0 bases at V and 2 bases at J, with 13 bases between the two ends. The CDR3 loop spans 16 amino acids. The CDR3 sequence is CASSLAALTAQETQYF. In DNA, the CDR3 is TGTGCCAGCAGCTTAGCAGCCCTGACAGCACAAGAGACCCAGTACTTC.

This clonotype was observed a single time. This chain connects TRBV4-3 to TRBJ2-5; 9 bases are shared with TRBD2. Near its end, the DNA agrees better with TRBJ2-1, so the J call may be wrong. CDR3 length: 17 residues. Germline V gene lookup returns CDR1 LGHNA and CDR2 YSLEER. The CDR3 here is CASSQDPASGTPWGQFF. DNA of the CDR3: TGCGCCAGCAGCCAAGATCCAGCTAGCGGGACCCCCTGGGGGCAGTTCTTC.

This chain links TRBV6-5 with TRBJ2-5, with 7 bases lining up with TRBD2. This CDR3 is 16 amino acids long. V trimming: 2 bases; J trimming: 5 bases; junction bases outside the gene matches: 11. Germline CDR1 reads MNHEY; CDR2 reads SVGAGI. The CDR3 DNA is TGTGCCAGCAGTTACAGCGGGAATAATGAGGTGGAGACCCAGTACTTC. This translates into CASSYSGNNEVETQYF.

In this sample, this clonotype turned up a few times. The V gene is TRBV6-5, the J gene TRBJ1-6, with D hard to call. Between the trimmed V and J ends, which lost 1 base and 1 base, there was a span of 14 bases. The CDR3 has 18 residues. Germline values: CDR1 MNHEY, CDR2 SVGAGI. As DNA, the CDR3 is TGTGCCAGCAGTTACTTGAATCCAACGAGGTCCTATAATTCACCCCTCCACTTT. Translated: CASSYLNPTRSYNSPLHF.

This chain links TRBV5-1 with TRBJ2-5, with no clear D. From germline, CDR1 is SGHRS and CDR2 YFSETQ. The CDR3 loop spans 13 amino acids. V lost 3 bases to trimming and J lost 5 bases, with 11 bases between them. In nucleotides, the CDR3 is TGCGCCAGCAGCTCCGAAAAGACGGAGACCCAGTACTTC. Its translation: CASSSEKTETQYF.

The rearrangement links TRBV12-3 or TRBV12-4 to TRBJ1-1; D is uncertain. The CDR3 extends over 15 amino acids. V shed 5 bases and J shed 3 bases, with 16 bases lying between them. The CDR3 region is CASSRIMGQDTEAFF. The CDR3 bases are TGTGCCAGCAGTCGGATAATGGGCCAGGACACTGAAGCTTTCTTT.

CDR3 region: CASKQTGADTQYF. The CDR3 DNA follows: TGCGCCAGCAAGCAGACAGGAGCAGATACGCAGTATTTT. The chain combines TRBV5-1 with TRBJ2-3; perhaps TRBD1 as D (6 bases). The CDR3 totals 13 residues. Trimming removed 6 bases at V and 4 bases at J, with 12 bases between. Germline lookup yields CDR1 SGHRS and CDR2 YFSETQ.

The chain couples TRBV20-1 to TRBJ1-3; 7 nucleotides match TRBD1. CDR3 length equals 14 residues. Unmatched junction bases numbered 9, after V lost 6 bases and J lost 4 bases. The germline CDR1 and CDR2 sequences are DFQATT and SNEGSKA (reference sequence). Here the CDR3 DNA reads TGCAGTGCCCATCGACAGGGTGCAGGAAACACCATATATTTT. Translating gives CSAHRQGAGNTIYF.